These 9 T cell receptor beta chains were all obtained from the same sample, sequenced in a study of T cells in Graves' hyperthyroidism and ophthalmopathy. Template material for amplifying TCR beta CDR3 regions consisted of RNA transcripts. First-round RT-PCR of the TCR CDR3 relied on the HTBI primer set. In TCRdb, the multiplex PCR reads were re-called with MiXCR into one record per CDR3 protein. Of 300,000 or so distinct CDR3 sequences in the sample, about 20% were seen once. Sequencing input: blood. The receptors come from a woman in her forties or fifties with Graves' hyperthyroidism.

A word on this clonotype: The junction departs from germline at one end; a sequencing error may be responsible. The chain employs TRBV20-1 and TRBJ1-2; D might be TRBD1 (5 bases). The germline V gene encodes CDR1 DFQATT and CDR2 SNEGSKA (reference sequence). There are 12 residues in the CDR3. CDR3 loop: CNARTGTYGYTF. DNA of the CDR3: TGCAATGCTAGAACAGGCACCTATGGCTACACCTTC.

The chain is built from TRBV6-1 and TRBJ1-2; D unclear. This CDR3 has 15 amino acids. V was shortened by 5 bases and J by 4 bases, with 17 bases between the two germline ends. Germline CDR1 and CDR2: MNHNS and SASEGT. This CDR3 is CASSREETTTYGYTF. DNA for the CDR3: TGTGCCAGCAGTCGAGAAGAGACAACGACCTATGGCTACACCTTC.

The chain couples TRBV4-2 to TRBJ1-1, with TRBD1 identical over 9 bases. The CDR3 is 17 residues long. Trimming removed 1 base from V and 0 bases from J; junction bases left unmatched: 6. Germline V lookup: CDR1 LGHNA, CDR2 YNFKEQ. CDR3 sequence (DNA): TGTGCCAGCAGCCAAGGGACAGGGGTCTCCATGAACACTGAAGCTTTCTTT. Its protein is CASSQGTGVSMNTEAFF.

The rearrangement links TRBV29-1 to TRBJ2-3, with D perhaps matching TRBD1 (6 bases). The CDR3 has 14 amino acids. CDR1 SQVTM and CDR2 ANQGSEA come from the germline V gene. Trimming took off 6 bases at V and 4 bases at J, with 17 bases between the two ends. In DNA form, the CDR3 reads TGCAGCGTGGCGCCCGGGACACAACCAGATACGCAGTATTTT. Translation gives CSVAPGTQPDTQYF.

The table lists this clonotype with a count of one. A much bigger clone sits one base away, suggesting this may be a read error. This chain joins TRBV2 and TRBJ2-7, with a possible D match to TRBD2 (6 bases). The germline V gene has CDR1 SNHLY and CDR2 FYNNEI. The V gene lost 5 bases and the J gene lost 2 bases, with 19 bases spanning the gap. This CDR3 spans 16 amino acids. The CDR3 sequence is CASSPTIGGGPYEQYV. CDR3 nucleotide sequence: TGTGCCAGCAGTCCTACTATCGGGGGAGGACCCTACGAGCAGTACGTC.

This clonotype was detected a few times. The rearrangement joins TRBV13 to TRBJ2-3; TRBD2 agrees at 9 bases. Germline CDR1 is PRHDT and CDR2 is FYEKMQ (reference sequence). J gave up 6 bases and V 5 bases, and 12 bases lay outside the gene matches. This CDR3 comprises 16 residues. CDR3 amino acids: CASSGGLAMTSDTQYF. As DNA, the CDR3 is TGTGCCAGCAGCGGGGGACTAGCAATGACGTCTGATACGCAGTATTTT.

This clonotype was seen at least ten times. The CDR3 protein is CASSWMGPSYEQYF. The CDR3 bases are TGCGCCAGCAGCTGGATGGGACCGTCCTACGAGCAGTACTTC. The chain uses TRBV5-1 and TRBJ2-7; TRBD1 or TRBD2 may be the D gene (5 bases each). CDR1 and CDR2 (germline): SGHRS, YFSETQ. The CDR3 totals 14 residues. The V end was cut by 3 bases, the J end by 1 base, with 11 bases between.

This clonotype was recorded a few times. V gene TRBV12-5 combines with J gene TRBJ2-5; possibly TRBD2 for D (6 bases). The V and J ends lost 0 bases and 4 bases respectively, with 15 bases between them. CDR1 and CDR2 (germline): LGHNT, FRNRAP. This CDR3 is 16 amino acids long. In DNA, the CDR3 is TGTGCTAGTGGTTTGGTGACCTCCGGGACTCTAGAGACCCAGTACTTC. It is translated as CASGLVTSGTLETQYF.

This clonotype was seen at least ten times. CDR3: CASSPSRLNTEAFF. As DNA, the CDR3 is TGTGCCAGCAGCCCCAGCAGACTGAACACTGAAGCTTTCTTT. This sequence joins TRBV7-2 and TRBJ1-1; D ambiguous. Germline loops: CDR1 SGHTA, CDR2 FQGNSA. The ends were cut back, 5 bases at V and 0 bases at J, with 10 bases in the middle. The CDR3 has 14 amino acids.